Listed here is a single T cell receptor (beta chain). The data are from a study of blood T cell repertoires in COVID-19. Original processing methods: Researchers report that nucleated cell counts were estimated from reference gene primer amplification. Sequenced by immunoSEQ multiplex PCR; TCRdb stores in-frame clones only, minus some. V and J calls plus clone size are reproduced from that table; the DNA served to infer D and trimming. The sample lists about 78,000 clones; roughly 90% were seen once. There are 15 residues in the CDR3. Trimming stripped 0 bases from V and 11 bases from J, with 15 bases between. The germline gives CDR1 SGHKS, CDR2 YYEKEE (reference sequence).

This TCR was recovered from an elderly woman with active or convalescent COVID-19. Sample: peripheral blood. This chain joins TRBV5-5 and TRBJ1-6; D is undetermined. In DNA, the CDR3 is TGTGCCAGCAGCTTGGAAGGAGGGCGCTGGACACCCCTCCACTTT. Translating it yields CASSLEGGRWTPLHF. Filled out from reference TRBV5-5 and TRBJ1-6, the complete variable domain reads DAGVTQSPTHLIKTRGQQVTLRCSPISGHKSVSWYQQVLGQGPQFIFQYYEKEERGRGNFPDRFSARQFPNYSSELNVNALLLGDSALYLCASSLEGGRWTPLHFGNGTRLTVT.